This entry features one T cell receptor (beta chain) sequence. In the authors' methods: Reference gene primers were amplified, and this amplification served to estimate nucleated cell counts. The assay was immunoSEQ multiplex PCR, and TCRdb's table has in-frame clones only and misses some. V and J calls and clone size are given by that table; D and trimming were obtained from the DNA. Altogether about 190,000 clones are present, almost 80% being singletons, with the ten largest covering 17%. Germline CDR1 reads LGHNA; CDR2 reads YSLEER. Germline trimming cut 0 bases from V and 5 bases from J; bases unmatched to any gene: 7. This CDR3 has 17 residues. The sample originates from a study of blood T cell repertoires in COVID-19. Study-wide context: Collection of acute and convalescent COVID-19 samples took place in the United States, Italy and Spain. The cDNA or gDNA used as material had been derived from T cells, B-cell-depleted T cells, or PBMCs.

The chain uses TRBV4-3 and TRBJ2-2; 9 nucleotides align to TRBD1. The sequenced sample was peripheral blood. The receptor was derived from a man aged 55 to 70 with active or convalescent COVID-19. The CDR3 reads CASSQDRHRGRTGELFF. CDR3 sequence (DNA): TGCGCCAGCAGCCAAGATAGGCACAGGGGGCGAACCGGGGAGCTGTTTTTT.